Shown below are 21 T cell receptor beta chains from a single sample sequenced in a study of sequential checkpoint blockade in melanoma. Only in-frame clones appear in the TCRdb table, and some are missing; sequencing was by immunoSEQ multiplex PCR. Seen here are about 3,500 clones, less than 30% observed once, and the top ten hold about 9.3%. Treatment specified: randomized to nivolumab then ipilimumab (arm A) or the reverse (arm B). This specimen consisted of tumor tissue (inferred from file names), obtained from a patient given nivolumab and ipilimumab in sequence. The receptors stem from a human donor with melanoma.

By share, this clone counts as medium-sized (0.01 to 0.1%). The chain uses TRBV6-8 and TRBJ1-1; 7 positions agree with TRBD1. This CDR3 contains 15 residues. CDR1 MNHGY and CDR2 SAAAGT come from the germline V gene. After removal of 7 bases from V and 0 bases from J, the junction contained 8 bases not matched to a gene. The CDR3 spells CASTDRELMNTEAFF. CDR3 in DNA: TGTGCCAGCACCGACAGGGAACTTATGAACACTGAAGCTTTCTTT.

The chain couples TRBV29-1 to TRBJ1-2; D remains unclear. CDR1 and CDR2 (germline): SQVTM, ANQGSEA. The CDR3 covers 13 residues. Trimming left V 4 bases short and J 4 bases short, with 13 bases between. The CDR3 protein is CSVVEGRGYGYTF. In DNA form, the CDR3 reads TGCAGCGTTGTCGAGGGTCGGGGCTATGGCTACACCTTC.

The chain uses TRBV6-8 and TRBJ2-1, with TRBD2 matching 9 bases. The J segment lost 7 bases and the V segment lost 5 bases, leaving 6 bases of the junction unmatched. CDR1 and CDR2 from the germline V gene are MNHGY and SAAAGT. The CDR3 contains 14 residues. Here the CDR3 reads CASSELAGMNEQFF. The DNA for the CDR3 is TGTGCCAGCAGTGAGCTAGCGGGGATGAATGAGCAGTTCTTC.

This clone came up a few times. This sequence joins TRBV15 and TRBJ2-2; 7 positions match TRBD2. Trimming at V came to 3 bases and at J to 6 bases, leaving 10 bases not matched to a gene. This CDR3 region has 16 residues. Germline V gene data show CDR1 as LNHNV and CDR2 as YYDKDF (reference sequence). The CDR3 loop is CATSRGRGGSPGELFF. CDR3 in DNA: TGTGCCACCAGCAGGGGCCGGGGAGGGTCTCCCGGGGAGCTGTTTTTT. The variable domain in full, completed from reference TRBV15 and TRBJ2-2, reads DAMVIQNPRYQVTQFGKPVTLSCSQTLNHNVMYWYQQKSSQAPKLLFHYYDKDFNNEADTPDNFQSRRPNTSFCFLDIRSPGLGDTAMYLCATSRGRGGSPGELFFGEGSRLTVL.

The chain joins TRBV10-3 to TRBJ2-7; a weak D match, TRBD1 (6 bases). Germline CDR1 and CDR2: ENHRY and SYGVKD. The CDR3 covers 15 residues. V was pared by 2 bases and J by 6 bases, with 17 bases between. CDR3 DNA: TGTGCCATCAGTGAGCCCCGGGACAATAGGTTCGAGCAGTACTTC. It codes for CAISEPRDNRFEQYF.

This clone was counted ten times or more. The CDR3 loop is CASSSGGTSQETQYF. CDR3 bases: TGTGCCAGCAGCTCCGGGGGGACTAGCCAAGAGACCCAGTACTTC. V is TRBV11-3 and J is TRBJ2-5; 8 bases line up with TRBD2. The germline CDR1 and CDR2 sequences are SGHNT and YENEEA. The V segment lost 4 bases and the J segment 1 base; nucleotides outside the gene matches: 5. There are 15 residues in the CDR3.

This clone was seen a few times. The chain combines TRBV19 with TRBJ2-3; D remains ambiguous. The CDR3 totals 17 residues. The V gene lost 3 bases and the J gene lost 0 bases, with 16 bases spanning the gap. Germline loops: CDR1 LNHDA, CDR2 SQIVND (reference sequence). The CDR3 coding sequence is TGTGCCAGTAGTATCGAATCGGCAGCTCGTAGCACAGATACGCAGTATTTT. Encoded protein: CASSIESAARSTDTQYF.

The chain is built from TRBV15 and TRBJ2-5, with D perhaps matching TRBD1 (7 bases). The germline V gene encodes CDR1 LNHNV and CDR2 YYDKDF (reference sequence). V was clipped by 4 bases and J by 5 bases, with 17 bases between them. The CDR3 is made up of 15 amino acids. The CDR3 sequence: CATSIHRGGRETQYF. As DNA, the CDR3 is TGTGCCACCAGCATACACAGGGGTGGGAGGGAGACCCAGTACTTC.

Within the sample, this clone is medium-sized. The chain is built from TRBV11-3 and TRBJ2-7, with 9 bases matching TRBD2. CDR1 and CDR2 (germline): SGHNT, YENEEA. The CDR3 is 15 residues long. V gave up 0 bases and J gave up 2 bases; unmatched junction bases: 2. The CDR3: CASSLEASGAYEQYF. Written as DNA, the CDR3 is TGTGCCAGCAGCTTAGAGGCTAGCGGGGCCTACGAGCAGTACTTC.

This chain uses TRBV29-1 with TRBJ2-2, with D perhaps matching TRBD2 (5 bases). Trimming shortened V by 6 bases and J by 4 bases, and 15 bases separated the two germline ends. Germline V gene data show CDR1 as SQVTM and CDR2 as ANQGSEA. The CDR3 consists of 14 residues. The DNA of the CDR3 is TGCAGCGTGGTCCCTACCGGGGTCACCGGGGAGCTGTTTTTT. Amino acid sequence: CSVVPTGVTGELFF.

The CDR3 DNA reads TGTGCCAGCAGCTTGTGGGTCCTCCACACAGATACGCAGTATTTT. Protein sequence: CASSLWVLHTDTQYF. The chain carries TRBV11-3 and TRBJ2-3; D is ambiguous. Trimming left V 3 bases short and J 2 bases short, with 12 bases between. Germline V gives CDR1 SGHNT, CDR2 YENEEA. This CDR3 spans 15 amino acids.

This clone appeared a few times. V is TRBV6-8 and J is TRBJ2-6, with D possibly TRBD2 on 6 matching bases. The CDR3 runs 14 residues. Trimming took 5 bases from V and 1 from J, leaving 6 bases between them. The germline V gene has CDR1 MNHGY and CDR2 SAAAGT. CDR3 bases: TGTGCCAGCAGTGCGGGGTCTGGGGCCAACGTCCTGACTTTC. This translates into CASSAGSGANVLTF.

This clone has just a few counts. This chain connects TRBV6-8 to TRBJ2-1, with a possible D match to TRBD2 (6 bases). The CDR3 extends over 13 amino acids. V lost 1 base and J 9 bases, leaving 10 bases between the germline ends. Germline CDR1 and CDR2: MNHGY and SAAAGT. CDR3 sequence (DNA): TGTGCCAGCAGTTACTTTACCGGGGGTGAGCAGTTCTTC. This translates into CASSYFTGGEQFF.

This clone counts as medium-sized. The CDR3 loop reads CASSPAGVDTGELFF. The CDR3, as DNA: TGTGCCAGCAGCCCCGCGGGGGTGGATACCGGGGAGCTGTTTTTT. The chain joins TRBV11-3 to TRBJ2-2, with 7 bases aligning to TRBD2. CDR1 is SGHNT, CDR2 YENEEA, per germline. This CDR3 has 15 residues. V lost 5 bases and J lost 5; bases outside the gene matches: 8. The complete variable domain, with remaining parts taken from reference TRBV11-3 and TRBJ2-2, reads EAGVVQSPRYKIIEKKQPVAFWCNPISGHNTLYWYLQNLGQGPELLIRYENEEAVDDSQLPKDRFSAERLKGVDSTLKIQPAELGDSAVYLCASSPAGVDTGELFFGEGSRLTVL.

By frequency in the sample, this clone is medium-sized. This chain uses TRBV6-8 with TRBJ1-2; the D is unclear. The CDR3 loop spans 13 amino acids. Trimming pared 2 bases from V and 1 base from J, leaving 5 bases between. Germline V lookup: CDR1 MNHGY, CDR2 SAAAGT. CDR3 loop: CASSYGYNYGYTF. The CDR3, as DNA: TGTGCCAGCAGTTACGGATATAACTATGGCTACACCTTC.

This chain connects TRBV28 to TRBJ1-1, with D hard to call. V was shortened by 3 bases and J by 1 base, with 27 bases between the two germline ends. Germline CDR1 MDHEN, CDR2 SYDVKM. The CDR3 extends over 20 amino acids. The CDR3 nucleotides are TGTGCCAGCAGTTTTTTCGGTGCCGGGCGAGAACTTAGGCGGAACACTGAAGCTTTCTTT. Protein sequence: CASSFFGAGRELRRNTEAFF.

V is TRBV6-8 and J is TRBJ1-3; the match to TRBD1 covers 7 bases. Germline V gene sequence: CDR1 MNHGY, CDR2 SAAAGT. V lost 7 bases and J lost 4; bases outside the gene matches: 4. The CDR3 runs 13 residues. CDR3 DNA sequence: TGTGCCAGCACCACGGGACAGGGAAACACCATATATTTT. This encodes CASTTGQGNTIYF.

The V and J genes are TRBV6-8 and TRBJ2-7; D is ambiguous. This CDR3 is 13 amino acids long. V lost 8 bases and J lost 0, with 11 bases in between. Per germline, CDR1 MNHGY and CDR2 SAAAGT. The CDR3 DNA reads as TGTGCCAGCTCCCGCGGAACCTCCTACGAGCAGTACTTC. Its protein is CASSRGTSYEQYF.

The rearrangement uses TRBV19 and TRBJ1-5, with D maybe TRBD1 (6 bases). From germline, CDR1 is LNHDA and CDR2 SQIVND (reference sequence). The V and J ends lost 4 bases and 6 bases respectively, with 25 bases between them. This CDR3 spans 18 amino acids. CDR3 amino acids: CASSSRSLLRDISQPQHF. The CDR3 DNA follows: TGTGCCAGTAGTAGCCGGAGCCTACTCCGGGACATAAGTCAGCCCCAGCATTTT.

The sample holds many counts of this clone. V usage is TRBV11-3 and J usage is TRBJ2-3, with D perhaps TRBD1 or TRBD2 (5 bases each). The V end was cut by 7 bases, the J end by 0 bases, with 11 bases between. This CDR3 has 14 residues. Per the germline V gene, CDR1 is SGHNT and CDR2 is YENEEA. The CDR3 here is CASNRDLSTDTQYF. CDR3 sequence (DNA): TGTGCCAGCAATAGGGACCTTAGCACAGATACGCAGTATTTT.

The chain links TRBV15 to TRBJ1-5; D not certain. This CDR3 region has 18 residues. Germline assignment: CDR1 LNHNV and CDR2 YYDKDF (reference sequence). Deletions cut 4 bases from V and 2 bases from J, with 21 bases between. The CDR3 nucleotides are TGTGCCACCAGCAAAGCGCCTCACATGGGCGGGGGCAATCAGCCCCAGCATTTT. It yields the protein CATSKAPHMGGGNQPQHF.